This T cell receptor beta chain was recovered during a study of CD8 T cells in Susac syndrome. The CDR3 consists of 13 residues. The germline gives CDR1 SGDLS, CDR2 YYNGEE. Concerning this clonotype itself: Its antigen remains unknown.

The controls, all healthy donors, were matched for age and sex. General study findings and limits: The study admitted that it had a relatively small number of individuals in its TCR sequencing and HLA analysis.

Reverse transcription of roughly 0.45 to 1 ug RNA used random hexamers. Multiplex PCR with immunoSEQ amplified the TCR beta CDR3 across 54 Vbeta and 13 Jbeta. MiXCR, run by TCRdb on the immunoSEQ multiplex PCR reads, gives a single entry per CDR3 protein. The sample holds 150,000 to 200,000 distinct CDR3 sequences, over 85% seen once. The sample was CD4+ T cells from PBMCs. The gene calls are TRBV9 and TRBJ1-2; the D gene is possibly TRBD1 (5 bases). The sequence came from a human donor in good health. CDR3 protein: CAEQSRGEDGYTF. The CDR3 coding sequence is TGTGCAGAACAAAGCCGGGGCGAGGATGGCTACACCTTC.